This T cell receptor beta chain is from a study of T cells in Graves' hyperthyroidism and ophthalmopathy. There were TCR beta CDR3 regions amplified from RNA transcripts. Researchers ran a first-round RT-PCR on the TCR CDR3 using the HTBI primer set. TCRdb re-derived calls from the multiplex PCR reads in MiXCR, one entry per CDR3 protein. In the table there are about 530,000 distinct CDR3 sequences, more than 15% of which are singletons. This clonotype was recorded at least ten times. Germline values: CDR1 KGHSH, CDR2 LQKENI. This CDR3 is built from 14 residues. J was trimmed by 5 bases and V by 5 bases; bases with no gene match: 5.

This chain links TRBV18 with TRBJ1-4; 7 nucleotides line up with TRBD1. Sequenced input: blood. The sequence was obtained from a woman aged 18 to 35 with Graves' ophthalmopathy. CDR3 amino acids: CASSSDRNNEKLFF. CDR3 in DNA: TGTGCCAGCTCATCGGACAGGAACAATGAAAAACTGTTTTTT.